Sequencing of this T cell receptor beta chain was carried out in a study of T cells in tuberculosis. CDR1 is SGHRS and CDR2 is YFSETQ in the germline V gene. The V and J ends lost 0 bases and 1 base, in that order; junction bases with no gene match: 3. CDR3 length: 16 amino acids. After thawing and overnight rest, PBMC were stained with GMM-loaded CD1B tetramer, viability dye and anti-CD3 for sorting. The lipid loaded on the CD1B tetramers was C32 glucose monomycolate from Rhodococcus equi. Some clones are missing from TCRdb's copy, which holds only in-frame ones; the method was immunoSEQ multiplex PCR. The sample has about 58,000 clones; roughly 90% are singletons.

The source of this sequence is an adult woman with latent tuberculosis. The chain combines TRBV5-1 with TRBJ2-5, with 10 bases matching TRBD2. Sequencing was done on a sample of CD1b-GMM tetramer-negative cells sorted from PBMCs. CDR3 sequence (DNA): TGCGCCAGCAGCTTGGCTCCTAGCGGGAGCCAAGAGACCCAGTACTTC. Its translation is CASSLAPSGSQETQYF.